These 28 T cell receptor beta chains were sequenced from one sample in a study of blood T cell repertoires in COVID-19 (dated by TCRdb to between 2020 and 2021). Library preparation was by the immunoSEQ multiplex PCR assay. TCRdb carries this immuneACCESS record with in-frame sequences only. Its versions omit some clonotypes, under half of them owing to an unresolved V gene in the studies checked, with the rest unexplained. A total of some 200,000 clones appear in this sample, 90% to 95% of them only once. The leading ten clones occupy approximately 0.8% of the sample. What was sequenced was peripheral blood. These receptors came from a man aged 30 to 39 with COVID-19, enrolled during active disease.

A single count supports this clone. The chain uses TRBV4-1 and TRBJ2-7; tentatively, D is TRBD2 (5 bases). Trimming pared 1 base from V and 3 bases from J, leaving 10 bases between. CDR3 length: 14 residues. In germline, CDR1 is MGHRA, CDR2 YSYEKL. The DNA of the CDR3 is TGCGCCAGCAGCCAAGGTCCCCGGGACTACGAGCAGTACTTC. It translates to CASSQGPRDYEQYF.

The V gene is TRBV6-5, the J gene TRBJ1-1, with 7 bases that match TRBD1. V lost 6 bases, J lost 6 bases, and 10 bases stayed unmatched. CDR1 MNHEY and CDR2 SVGAGI come from the germline V gene. The CDR3 extends over 14 amino acids. CDR3 protein: CASRTGSARAEAFF. CDR3 DNA: TGTGCCAGCAGGACAGGGTCTGCTAGGGCTGAAGCTTTCTTT.

This chain uses TRBV19 with TRBJ1-2; D perhaps matches TRBD1 (5 bases). CDR1 and CDR2 (germline): LNHDA, SQIVND (reference sequence). The CDR3 loop spans 14 amino acids. Trimming cost V 2 bases and J 7 bases, with 14 bases left between them. The CDR3 DNA reads as TGTGCCAGTAGTATACGTCTCAGGGCAGGTGGCTACACCTTC. It specifies CASSIRLRAGGYTF.

This chain connects TRBV7-9 to TRBJ1-5; no clear D. V was trimmed by 3 bases and J by 9 bases, leaving 15 bases between them. This CDR3 has 14 residues. Germline V lookup: CDR1 SEHNR, CDR2 FQNEAQ (reference sequence). The CDR3 spells CASSLGMGSAPQHF. For the CDR3, the DNA is TGTGCCAGCAGCTTGGGGATGGGGAGTGCGCCCCAGCATTTT.

The rearrangement joins TRBV10-1 to TRBJ2-3, with D tentatively TRBD2 (5 bases). V was trimmed by 3 bases and J by 1 base, leaving 8 bases between them. The CDR3 spans 14 residues. Germline V gene lookup returns CDR1 WNHNN and CDR2 SYGVQD (reference sequence). CDR3 in DNA: TGCGCCAGCAGTGACCCGAGGGGCACAGATACGCAGTATTTT. The encoded protein is CASSDPRGTDTQYF.

V gene TRBV5-5 combines with J gene TRBJ1-6; TRBD1 matches at 7 bases. Germline assignment: CDR1 SGHKS and CDR2 YYEKEE (reference sequence). V lost 4 bases and J lost 7; bases outside the gene matches: 8. CDR3 size: 15 residues. In DNA, the CDR3 is TGTGCCAGCAGCGGCTCCGGGACAGAGAATTCACCCCTCCACTTT. Amino acid sequence: CASSGSGTENSPLHF.

The V gene is TRBV5-1, the J gene TRBJ2-5; possibly TRBD2 for D (6 bases). The CDR3 loop spans 15 amino acids. Between the trimmed V and J ends, which lost 0 bases and 1 base, there was a span of 10 bases. Germline values: CDR1 SGHRS, CDR2 YFSETQ. This CDR3 reads CASSLGRATQETQYF. CDR3 in DNA: TGCGCCAGCAGCTTGGGGAGGGCTACCCAAGAGACCCAGTACTTC.

The chain links TRBV12-3 or TRBV12-4 to TRBJ2-3; no clear D gene. The V end was cut by 6 bases, the J end by 7 bases, with 5 bases between. This CDR3 comprises 10 residues. The CDR3 protein is CASSLYTQYF. DNA of the CDR3: TGTGCCAGCAGCCTTTATACGCAGTATTTT.

V usage is TRBV28 and J usage is TRBJ1-2; D is ambiguous. Germline V gene lookup returns CDR1 MDHEN and CDR2 SYDVKM. Deletions cut 3 bases from V and 1 base from J, with 9 bases between. The CDR3 loop spans 14 amino acids. This CDR3 is CASSLEDGNYGYTF. The DNA of the CDR3 is TGTGCCAGCAGTTTGGAGGACGGTAACTATGGCTACACCTTC.

The chain carries TRBV6-5 and TRBJ1-2, with unresolved D. Germline CDR1 is MNHEY and CDR2 is SVGAGI. The CDR3 contains 15 residues. V was cut by 7 bases and J by 6 bases, with 21 bases left in between. Here the CDR3 reads CASITSDTIGDGYTF. The CDR3 bases are TGTGCCAGCATTACTAGCGACACGATCGGTGATGGCTACACCTTC.

With respect to this clone: The same CDR3 can be traced to other DNA sequences in this sample. The chain combines TRBV5-1 with TRBJ1-2, with 7 nucleotides matching TRBD1. V trimming: 0 bases; J trimming: 2 bases; junction bases outside the gene matches: 1. This CDR3 has 14 residues. From germline, CDR1 is SGHRS and CDR2 YFSETQ. As DNA, the CDR3 is TGCGCCAGCAGCTTGGGACAGGGAAACTATGGCTACACCTTC. Protein sequence: CASSLGQGNYGYTF.

The chain carries TRBV6-5 and TRBJ1-3, with D perhaps matching TRBD1 (6 bases). V dropped 4 bases and J dropped 4 bases, with 14 bases sitting between them. CDR3 length: 15 amino acids. Looked up from germline, CDR1 is MNHEY and CDR2 is SVGAGI. CDR3 sequence reads: CASSLQDSYGNTIYF. The CDR3 DNA is TGTGCCAGCAGTTTACAGGACAGCTACGGAAACACCATATATTTT.

The chain links TRBV29-1 to TRBJ1-5; 9 nucleotides line up with TRBD1. The J segment lost 6 bases and the V segment lost 4 bases, leaving 4 bases of the junction unmatched. This CDR3 is 13 amino acids long. Germline assignment: CDR1 SQVTM and CDR2 ANQGSEA. CDR3 sequence reads: CSVAWDRVQPQHF. CDR3 bases: TGCAGCGTTGCATGGGACAGGGTTCAGCCCCAGCATTTT. The variable domain in full, with the rest retrieved from reference TRBV29-1 and TRBJ1-5, is SAVISQKPSRDICQRGTSLTIQCQVDSQVTMMFWYRQQPGQSLTLIATANQGSEATYESGFVIDKFPISRPNLTFSTLTVSNMSPEDSSIYLCSVAWDRVQPQHFGDGTRLSIL.

The chain has TRBV7-9 and TRBJ1-2; 7 nucleotides align to TRBD1. J was trimmed by 12 bases and V by 1 base; bases with no gene match: 5. CDR3 length: 12 amino acids. CDR1 is SEHNR and CDR2 is FQNEAQ in the germline V gene (reference sequence). Written as DNA, the CDR3 is TGTGCCAGCAGCTTAGGCCAACAGGGGCACACCTTC. This sequence encodes CASSLGQQGHTF.

The table lists this clone with a count of one. The rearrangement uses TRBV5-1 and TRBJ2-2, with 10 bases aligning to TRBD1. The CDR3 loop spans 14 amino acids. The V gene's germline CDR1 is SGHRS and CDR2 YFSETQ. Trimming took 3 bases from V and 6 from J; bases not matched to a gene: 2. The CDR3 loop is CASSWGQGSGELFF. DNA for the CDR3: TGCGCCAGCAGCTGGGGACAGGGGTCCGGGGAGCTGTTTTTT.

This chain uses TRBV11-3 with TRBJ1-1; no clear D gene. This CDR3 region has 13 residues. CDR1 SGHNT and CDR2 YENEEA come from the germline V gene. With 2 bases removed from V and 4 bases from J, the gap between germline ends came to 8 bases. CDR3 in amino acids: CASSLLTGTEAFF. CDR3 coding DNA: TGTGCCAGCAGCTTACTTACGGGCACTGAAGCTTTCTTT.

The chain combines TRBV27 with TRBJ1-5, with TRBD1 matching over 10 bases. The CDR3 contains 14 residues. The V gene's germline CDR1 is MNHEY and CDR2 SMNVEV (reference sequence). Trimming took 7 bases from V and 5 from J; bases not matched to a gene: 5. The CDR3 sequence is CASKGTGAYQPQHF. As DNA, the CDR3 is TGTGCCAGCAAAGGGACAGGGGCATATCAGCCCCAGCATTTT.

The genes are TRBV5-6 and TRBJ1-2; no clear D gene. There are 14 residues in the CDR3. Germline CDR1 reads SGHDT; CDR2 reads YYEEEE. V shed 0 bases and J shed 4 bases, with 10 bases lying between them. CDR3 DNA sequence: TGTGCCAGCAGCTTGGAGCGGGCGGGCTATGGCTACACCTTC. Protein sequence: CASSLERAGYGYTF.

The chain recombines TRBV7-9 with TRBJ1-4; TRBD1 aligns across 10 bases. This CDR3 spans 16 amino acids. Trimming at V came to 0 bases and at J to 4 bases, leaving 2 bases not matched to a gene. Germline V gene data show CDR1 as SEHNR and CDR2 as FQNEAQ (reference sequence). CDR3 sequence (DNA): TGTGCCAGCAGCTTAGCGGGACAGGGGCATAATGAAAAACTGTTTTTT. Amino acid sequence: CASSLAGQGHNEKLFF.

The J gene is TRBJ2-7, the V gene TRBV30, with D possibly matching TRBD2 (5 bases). The V gene lost 8 bases and the J gene lost 12 bases, with 20 bases spanning the gap. CDR3 length: 11 residues. The germline V gene has CDR1 GTSNPN and CDR2 SVGIG (reference sequence). The CDR3 bases are TGTGCCGCTACTACCTACGGGGTGAGGTACTTC. Translating it yields CAATTYGVRYF.

The chain carries TRBV3-1 (or the pseudogene TRBV3-2) and TRBJ1-6; a weak D match, TRBD1 (6 bases). The length of the CDR3 is 17 residues. The V and J ends lost 6 bases and 3 bases respectively, with 18 bases between them. Looked up from germline, CDR1 is LGHDT and CDR2 is YNNKEL (reference sequence). The CDR3: CASRSTGHVLYNSPLHF. CDR3 nucleotide sequence: TGTGCCAGCAGGAGCACGGGACACGTGCTCTATAATTCACCCCTCCACTTT.

The chain employs TRBV11-2 and TRBJ1-1; D is uncertain. Germline V gives CDR1 SGHAT, CDR2 FQNNGV. This CDR3 contains 13 residues. Trimming left V 3 bases short and J 3 bases short, with 8 bases between. The CDR3 is CASSLSSDTEAFF. The CDR3 bases are TGTGCCAGCAGCTTGTCGAGCGACACTGAAGCTTTCTTT.

This sequence joins TRBV5-6 and TRBJ2-3, with TRBD2 identical over 7 bases. This CDR3 is 14 amino acids long. J gave up 3 bases and V 8 bases, and 9 bases lay outside the gene matches. CDR1 SGHDT and CDR2 YYEEEE come from the germline V gene. The CDR3 sequence: CASTHGGSTDTQYF. CDR3 DNA sequence: TGTGCCAGTACCCACGGGGGGTCTACAGATACGCAGTATTTT.

The chain employs TRBV9 and TRBJ1-4; 8 bases are shared with TRBD1. The CDR3 covers 14 residues. V was pared by 3 bases and J by 8 bases, with 6 bases of the junction left unmatched. Germline V gives CDR1 SGDLS, CDR2 YYNGEE. The CDR3 coding sequence is TGTGCCAGCAGCGCACGGACAGGGTCCGAAAAACTGTTTTTT. It encodes CASSARTGSEKLFF.

This clone was counted once. The V gene is TRBV30, the J gene TRBJ1-2; possible D gene TRBD1, 6 bases. Trimming took 4 bases from V and 4 from J, leaving 16 bases between them. The CDR3 covers 14 residues. Germline assignment: CDR1 GTSNPN and CDR2 SVGIG (reference sequence). CDR3: CAWNYRVATYGYTF. DNA of the CDR3: TGTGCCTGGAATTACAGGGTCGCCACCTATGGCTACACCTTC.

V is TRBV5-5 and J is TRBJ1-5; 8 bases match TRBD1. The CDR3 is 17 residues long. Germline CDR1 SGHKS, CDR2 YYEKEE (reference sequence). V shed 0 bases, J shed 5 bases, and the junction held 10 bases outside the gene matches. CDR3 nucleotides: TGTGCCAGCAGCTTGGGAGCATTGGACAGGGACGATCAGCCCCAGCATTTT. Protein: CASSLGALDRDDQPQHF.

Only one count was recorded for this clone. The chain uses TRBV28 and TRBJ2-7; 10 bases match TRBD1. Germline CDR1 MDHEN, CDR2 SYDVKM. The trim removed 6 bases at V and 3 bases at J, leaving 8 bases unmatched. The CDR3 spans 15 residues. CDR3 loop: CASRAPDRGDYEQYF. The CDR3 DNA sequence: TGTGCCAGCAGGGCTCCGGACAGGGGGGACTACGAGCAGTACTTC. The variable domain in full, with the rest retrieved from reference TRBV28 and TRBJ2-7, is DVKVTQSSRYLVKRTGEKVFLECVQDMDHENMFWYRQDPGLGLRLIYFSYDVKMKEKGDIPEGYSVSREKKERFSLILESASTNQTSMYLCASRAPDRGDYEQYFGPGTRLTVT.

The chain recombines TRBV5-1 with TRBJ1-5, with a tentative D call TRBD1 (5 bases). The germline gives CDR1 SGHRS, CDR2 YFSETQ. The V and J ends lost 0 bases and 1 base respectively, with 11 bases between them. This CDR3 is built from 16 residues. This CDR3 reads CASSLAGNRSNQPQHF. The CDR3 DNA is TGCGCCAGCAGCTTGGCAGGGAACAGAAGCAATCAGCCCCAGCATTTT.